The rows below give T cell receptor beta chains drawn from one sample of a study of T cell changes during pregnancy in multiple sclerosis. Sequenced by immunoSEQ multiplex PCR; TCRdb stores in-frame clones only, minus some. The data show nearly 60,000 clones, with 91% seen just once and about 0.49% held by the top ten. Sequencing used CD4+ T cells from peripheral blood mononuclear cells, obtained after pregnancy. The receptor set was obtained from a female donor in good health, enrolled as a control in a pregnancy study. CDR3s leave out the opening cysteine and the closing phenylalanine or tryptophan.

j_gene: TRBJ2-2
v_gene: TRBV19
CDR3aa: ASSAMGGITGELF

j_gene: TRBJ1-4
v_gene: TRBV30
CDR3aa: ALQDRVITNEKLF

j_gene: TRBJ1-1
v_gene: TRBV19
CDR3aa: ASSRGGAILNTEAF

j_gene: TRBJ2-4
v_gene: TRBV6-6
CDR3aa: ASSDRDRGVREY

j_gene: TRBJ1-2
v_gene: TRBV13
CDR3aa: ASSMTGKPYGYT

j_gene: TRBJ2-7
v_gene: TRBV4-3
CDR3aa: ASSQVPGGSYEQY

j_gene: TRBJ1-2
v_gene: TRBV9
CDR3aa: ASSVASTGTVNYGYT

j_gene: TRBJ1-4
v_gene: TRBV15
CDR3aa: ATSRGGGFATNEKLF

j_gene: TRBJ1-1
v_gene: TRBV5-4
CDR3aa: ASSLKDPGAEAF

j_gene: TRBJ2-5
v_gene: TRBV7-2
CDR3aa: ASSQKTSGGEKTQY

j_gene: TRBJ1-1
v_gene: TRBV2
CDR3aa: ASSGGQINTEAF

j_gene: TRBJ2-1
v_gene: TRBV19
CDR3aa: ASSIVLAGRNEQF

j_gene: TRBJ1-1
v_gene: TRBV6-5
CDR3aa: ASRQGARTEAF

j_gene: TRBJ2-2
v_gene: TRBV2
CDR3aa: ASTGTSNTGELF

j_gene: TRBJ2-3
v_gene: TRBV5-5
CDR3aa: ASSLGASVGTQY

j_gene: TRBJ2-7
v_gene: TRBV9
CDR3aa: ASSVVGAGAEEQY

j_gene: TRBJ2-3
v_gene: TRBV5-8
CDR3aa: ASSLGAGGGTDTQY

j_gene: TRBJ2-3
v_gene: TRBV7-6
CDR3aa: ASSPRGGGTDTQY

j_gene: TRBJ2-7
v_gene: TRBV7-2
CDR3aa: ASSLGRGAYEQY

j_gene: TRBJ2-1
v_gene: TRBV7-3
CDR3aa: ASSPIGYEQF

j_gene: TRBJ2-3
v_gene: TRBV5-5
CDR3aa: ASSTPGAQNTDTQY

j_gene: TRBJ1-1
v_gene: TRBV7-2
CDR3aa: ASSPGTGGSAEAF

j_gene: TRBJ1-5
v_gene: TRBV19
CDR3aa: ASSTTTVNSNQPQH

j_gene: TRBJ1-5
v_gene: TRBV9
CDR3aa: ASSGGEAWQPQH

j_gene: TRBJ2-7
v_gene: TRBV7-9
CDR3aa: ASSLAYGAATDEQY

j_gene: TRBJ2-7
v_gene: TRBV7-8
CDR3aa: ASSLDRVEQY

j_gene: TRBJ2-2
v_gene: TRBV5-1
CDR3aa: ASSFWGTGKTGELF

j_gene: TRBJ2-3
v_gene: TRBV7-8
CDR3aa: ASRQTGGVVTQY

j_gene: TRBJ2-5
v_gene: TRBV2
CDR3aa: ASRSGTGPWETQY

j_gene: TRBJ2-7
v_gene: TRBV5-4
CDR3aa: ASSFLAGSSYEQY

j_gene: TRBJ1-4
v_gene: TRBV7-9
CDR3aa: ASSRGQGGEKLF

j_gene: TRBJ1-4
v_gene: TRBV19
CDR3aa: ASTRGTANEKLF

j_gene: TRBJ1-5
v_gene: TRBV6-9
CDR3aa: ASSYIRGLRDQPQH

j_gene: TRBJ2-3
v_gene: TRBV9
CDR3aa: ASSASRDRASDTQY

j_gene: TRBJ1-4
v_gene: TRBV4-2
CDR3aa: ASSPGQGVEKLF

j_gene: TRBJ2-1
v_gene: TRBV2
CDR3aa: ASSVRTENEQF

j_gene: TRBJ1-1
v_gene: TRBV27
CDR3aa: ASSLSRDTEAF